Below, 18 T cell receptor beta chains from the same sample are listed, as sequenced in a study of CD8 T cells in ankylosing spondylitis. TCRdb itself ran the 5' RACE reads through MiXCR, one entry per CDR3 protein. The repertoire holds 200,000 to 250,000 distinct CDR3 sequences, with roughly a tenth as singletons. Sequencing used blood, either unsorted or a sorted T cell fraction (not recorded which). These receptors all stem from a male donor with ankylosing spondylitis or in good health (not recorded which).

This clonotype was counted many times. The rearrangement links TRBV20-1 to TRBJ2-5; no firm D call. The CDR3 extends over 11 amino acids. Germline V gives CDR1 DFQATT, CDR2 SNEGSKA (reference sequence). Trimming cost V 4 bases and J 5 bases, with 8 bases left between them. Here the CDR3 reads CSANGRETQYF. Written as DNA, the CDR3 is TGCAGTGCTAACGGCCGGGAGACCCAGTACTTC.

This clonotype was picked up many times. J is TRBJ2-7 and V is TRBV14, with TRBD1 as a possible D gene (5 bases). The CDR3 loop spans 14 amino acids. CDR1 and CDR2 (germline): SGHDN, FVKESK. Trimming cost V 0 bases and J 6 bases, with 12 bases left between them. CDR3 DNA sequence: TGTGCCAGCAGCCAAGAAAGGGGAAGGCGCGAGCAGTACTTC. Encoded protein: CASSQERGRREQYF.

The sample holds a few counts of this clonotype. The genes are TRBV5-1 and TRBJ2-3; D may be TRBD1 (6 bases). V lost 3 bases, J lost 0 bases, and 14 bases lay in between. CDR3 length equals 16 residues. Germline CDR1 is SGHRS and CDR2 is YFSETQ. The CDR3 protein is CASSSDSRGSTDTQYF. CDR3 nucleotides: TGCGCCAGCAGCTCGGACTCAAGGGGGAGCACAGATACGCAGTATTTT.

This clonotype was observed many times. Here the CDR3 DNA reads TGCGCCAGCAGCTTCGGGACAGGGACCTACAATGAGCAGTTCTTC. Amino acid sequence: CASSFGTGTYNEQFF. V and J are TRBV5-1 and TRBJ2-1; 9 bases match TRBD1. The CDR3 runs 15 residues. CDR1 SGHRS and CDR2 YFSETQ come from the germline V gene. J lost 2 bases, V lost 2 bases, and 2 bases had no gene match. Drawing the rest from reference TRBV5-1 and TRBJ2-1, the complete variable domain is KAGVTQTPRYLIKTRGQQVTLSCSPISGHRSVSWYQQTPGQGLQFLFEYFSETQRNKGNFPGRFSGRQFSNSRSEMNVSTLELGDSALYLCASSFGTGTYNEQFFGPGTRLTVL.

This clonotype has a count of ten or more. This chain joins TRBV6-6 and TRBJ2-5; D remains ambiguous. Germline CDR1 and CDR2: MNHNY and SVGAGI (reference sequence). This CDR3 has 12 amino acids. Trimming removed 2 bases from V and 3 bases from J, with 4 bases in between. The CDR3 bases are TGTGCCAGCAGTTACGGGGAAGAGACCCAGTACTTC. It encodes CASSYGEETQYF.

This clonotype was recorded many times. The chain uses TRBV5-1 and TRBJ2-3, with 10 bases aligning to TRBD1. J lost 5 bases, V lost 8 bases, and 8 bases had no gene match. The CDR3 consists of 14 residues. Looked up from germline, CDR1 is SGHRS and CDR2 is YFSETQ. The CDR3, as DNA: TGCGCCAGTCAGACAGGGGGCGGTGGAGATACGCAGTATTTT. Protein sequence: CASQTGGGGDTQYF. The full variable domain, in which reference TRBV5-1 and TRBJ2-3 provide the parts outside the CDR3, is KAGVTQTPRYLIKTRGQQVTLSCSPISGHRSVSWYQQTPGQGLQFLFEYFSETQRNKGNFPGRFSGRQFSNSRSEMNVSTLELGDSALYLCASQTGGGGDTQYFGPGTRLTVL.

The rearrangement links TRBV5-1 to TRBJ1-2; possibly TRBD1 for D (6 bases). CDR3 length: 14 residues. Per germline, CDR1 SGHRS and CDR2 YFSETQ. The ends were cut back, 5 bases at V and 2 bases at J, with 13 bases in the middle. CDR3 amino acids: CASSYLQGNYGYTF. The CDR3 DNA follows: TGCGCCAGCAGTTACTTACAGGGAAACTATGGCTACACCTTC.

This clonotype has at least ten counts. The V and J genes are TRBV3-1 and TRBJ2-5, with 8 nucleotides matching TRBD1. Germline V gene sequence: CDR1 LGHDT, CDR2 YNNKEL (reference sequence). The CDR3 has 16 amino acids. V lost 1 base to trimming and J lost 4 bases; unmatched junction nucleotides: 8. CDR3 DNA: TGTGCCAGCAGCCAAGTTACAGGACAGGGTTTAGAGACCCAGTACTTC. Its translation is CASSQVTGQGLETQYF.

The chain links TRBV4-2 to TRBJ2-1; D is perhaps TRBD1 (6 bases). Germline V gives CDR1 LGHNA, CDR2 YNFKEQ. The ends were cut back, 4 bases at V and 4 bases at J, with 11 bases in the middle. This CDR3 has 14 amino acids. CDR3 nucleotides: TGTGCCAGCAGCCCAGGGGTCGTGTACAATGAGCAGTTCTTC. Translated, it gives CASSPGVVYNEQFF.

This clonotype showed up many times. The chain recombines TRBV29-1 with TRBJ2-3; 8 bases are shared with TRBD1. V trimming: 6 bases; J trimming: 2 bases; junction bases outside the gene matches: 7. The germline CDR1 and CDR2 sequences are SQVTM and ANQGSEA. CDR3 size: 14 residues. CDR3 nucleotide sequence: TGCAGCGTACGGACAGGGACCAACACAGATACGCAGTATTTT. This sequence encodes CSVRTGTNTDTQYF.

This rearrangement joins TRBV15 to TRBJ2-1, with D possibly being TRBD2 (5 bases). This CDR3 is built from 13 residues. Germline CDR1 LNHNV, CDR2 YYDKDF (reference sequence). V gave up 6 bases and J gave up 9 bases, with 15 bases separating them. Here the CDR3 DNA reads TGTGCCACCAGGGGGAAGGCGGGTGGTGAGCAGTTCTTC. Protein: CATRGKAGGEQFF. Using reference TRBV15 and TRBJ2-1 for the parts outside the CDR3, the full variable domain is DAMVIQNPRYQVTQFGKPVTLSCSQTLNHNVMYWYQQKSSQAPKLLFHYYDKDFNNEADTPDNFQSRRPNTSFCFLDIRSPGLGDTAMYLCATRGKAGGEQFFGPGTRLTVL.

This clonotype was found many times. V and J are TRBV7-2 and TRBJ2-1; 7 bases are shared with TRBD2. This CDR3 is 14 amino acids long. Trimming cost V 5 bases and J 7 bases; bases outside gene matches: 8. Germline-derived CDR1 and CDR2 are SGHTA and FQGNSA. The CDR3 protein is CASSHGGRANEQFF. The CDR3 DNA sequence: TGTGCCAGCAGCCACGGGGGGAGGGCGAATGAGCAGTTCTTC.

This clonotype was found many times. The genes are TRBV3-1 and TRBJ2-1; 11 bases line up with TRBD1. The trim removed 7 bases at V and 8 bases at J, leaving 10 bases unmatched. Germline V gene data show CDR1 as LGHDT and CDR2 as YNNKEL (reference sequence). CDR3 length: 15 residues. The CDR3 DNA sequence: TGTGCCAGCACCCCCGGGACAGGGGGTGAGTATGAGCAGTTCTTC. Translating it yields CASTPGTGGEYEQFF.

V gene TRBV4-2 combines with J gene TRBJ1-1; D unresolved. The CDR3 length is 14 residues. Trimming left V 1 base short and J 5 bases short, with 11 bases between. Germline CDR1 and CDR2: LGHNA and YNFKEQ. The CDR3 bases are TGTGCCAGCAGCCAAGTTGGTCGGGAGACTGAAGCTTTCTTT. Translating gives CASSQVGRETEAFF.

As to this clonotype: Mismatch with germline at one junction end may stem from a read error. In DNA form, the CDR3 reads TGTGCCAGTAGTGTCGGAGGAGGTGGCCACACCTTC. It translates to CASSVGGGGHTF. The rearrangement joins TRBV19 to TRBJ1-2; D gene ambiguous. The CDR3 runs to 12 residues. CDR1 is LNHDA, CDR2 SQIVND, per germline (reference sequence).

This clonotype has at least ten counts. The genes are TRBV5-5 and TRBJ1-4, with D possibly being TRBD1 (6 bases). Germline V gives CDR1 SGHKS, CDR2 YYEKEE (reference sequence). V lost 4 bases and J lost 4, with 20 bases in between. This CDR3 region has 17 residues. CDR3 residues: CASSTDGTPRFNEKLFF. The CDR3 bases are TGTGCCAGCAGCACGGACGGGACACCACGCTTTAATGAAAAACTGTTTTTT. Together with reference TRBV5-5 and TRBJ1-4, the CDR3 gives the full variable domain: DAGVTQSPTHLIKTRGQQVTLRCSPISGHKSVSWYQQVLGQGPQFIFQYYEKEERGRGNFPDRFSARQFPNYSSELNVNALLLGDSALYLCASSTDGTPRFNEKLFFGSGTQLSVL.

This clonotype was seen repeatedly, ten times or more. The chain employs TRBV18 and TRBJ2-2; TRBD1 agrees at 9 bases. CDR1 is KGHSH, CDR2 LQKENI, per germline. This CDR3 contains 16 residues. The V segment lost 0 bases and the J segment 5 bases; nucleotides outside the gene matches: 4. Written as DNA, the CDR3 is TGTGCCAGCTCACCACCCGGGACAGGGAAGACCGGGGAGCTGTTTTTT. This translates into CASSPPGTGKTGELFF.

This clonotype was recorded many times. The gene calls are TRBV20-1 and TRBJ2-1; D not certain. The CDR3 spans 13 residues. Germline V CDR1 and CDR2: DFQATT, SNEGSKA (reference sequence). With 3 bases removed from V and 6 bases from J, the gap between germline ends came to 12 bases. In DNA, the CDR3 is TGCAGTGCTAGTCGTCCGACGGTCAATGAGCAGTTCTTC. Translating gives CSASRPTVNEQFF.